This TCR beta chain was identified during a study of cytomegalovirus exposure and HLA in healthy donors. Amplification used 60 Vbeta primers and 13 Jbeta primers. Here immunoSEQ multiplex PCR was the method, and the copy in TCRdb shows in-frame clones only, minus some. The sample holds over 150,000 clones; about 80% are singletons and the top ten take approximately 1.5%. This clone was counted between two and nine times. Antigen: not known. This specimen includes other DNA sequences encoding the same CDR3. Germline CDR1 is MNHEY and CDR2 is SMNVEV (reference sequence). With V trimmed by 6 bases and J by 2 bases, 5 bases remained unmatched. The CDR3 spans 14 residues. The study's findings and limits: Across all donors, roughly uniform sequencing depth was an assumption of the presence/absence analyses. A list of 164 TCR beta chains associated with cytomegalovirus was given. Fewer N-insertions than the approximately 700-donor mean were reportedly shown by an Asian-associated ancestry cluster in a later analysis.

This chain links TRBV27 with TRBJ2-7; TRBD1 agrees at 9 bases. Sequenced: PBMCs. This sequence was found in a woman aged 25 to 39 in good health and CMV-seropositive. The CDR3 sequence is CASSPGTGPYEQYF. CDR3 coding DNA: TGTGCCAGCAGCCCCGGGACAGGGCCCTACGAGCAGTACTTC.